This T cell receptor beta chain was identified during a study of blood T cell repertoires in COVID-19. The table came from immunoSEQ multiplex PCR; TCRdb's copy has only in-frame clones and leaves some out. Among fewer than 200,000 clones listed, 75% to 95% were seen once. The source material was peripheral blood. This TCR was recovered from a man in his fifties with acute or convalescent COVID-19.

The CDR3 region has the DNA TGTGCCAGCAGTTCGCCGACAGGGGGTTACAATGAGCAGTTCTTC. Encoded protein: CASSSPTGGYNEQFF. J is TRBJ2-1 and V is TRBV28, with 9 bases lining up with TRBD1. Unmatched junction bases numbered 5, after V lost 4 bases and J lost 4 bases. This CDR3 has 15 amino acids. CDR1 MDHEN and CDR2 SYDVKM come from the germline V gene. Drawing the rest from reference TRBV28 and TRBJ2-1, the complete variable domain is DVKVTQSSRYLVKRTGEKVFLECVQDMDHENMFWYRQDPGLGLRLIYFSYDVKMKEKGDIPEGYSVSREKKERFSLILESASTNQTSMYLCASSSPTGGYNEQFFGPGTRLTVL.